This T cell receptor beta chain comes out of a study of spatial heterogeneity in lung cancer. As regards this clonotype: Its antigen is unidentified.

A single record per CDR3 protein comes from TCRdb applying MiXCR to the 5' RACE reads. The sample lists about 3,000 distinct CDR3 sequences, about a sixth seen once, with 14% in the top ten. Study observations and caveats: The numbers of ubiquitous and regional expanded TCRs correlated with ubiquitous and regional nonsynonymous mutations, respectively. Counts of expanded intratumoral alpha and beta TCRs tracked tumor mutation counts.

Documented time point: sample taken at primary tumor resection. Untreated early-stage non-small cell lung cancer patients, about 70 in total, were the donors. The study sequenced unsorted whole RNA from tumor, nontumor lung or frozen PBMC. The sequence was obtained from a male donor with early-stage non-small cell lung cancer. The material sequenced was lung tumor tissue, taken at surgery.

The CDR3 reads CASRRLAGTSDTQYF. Written as DNA, the CDR3 is TGTGCCAGCAGACGACTAGCGGGGACCTCAGATACGCAGTATTTT. This chain connects TRBV12-3 or TRBV12-4 to TRBJ2-3; 11 bases line up with TRBD2. The CDR3 has 15 amino acids. With V trimmed by 6 bases and J by 4 bases, 6 bases remained unmatched.